Following are 16 T cell receptor beta chains from one sample sequenced in a study of CD8 T cells in ankylosing spondylitis. MiXCR, applied by TCRdb to the 5' RACE reads, yields one record per CDR3 protein. The profile shows 150,000 or so distinct CDR3 sequences, 9.8% of them singletons. Source material: blood, either unsorted or a sorted T cell fraction (not recorded which). Source of these receptors: a female donor with ankylosing spondylitis or in good health (not recorded which).

This chain links TRBV3-1 with TRBJ2-1; 7 bases align to TRBD2. V lost 8 bases to trimming and J lost 8 bases; unmatched junction nucleotides: 15. The CDR3 contains 15 residues. Germline loops: CDR1 LGHDT, CDR2 YNNKEL (reference sequence). The CDR3, as DNA: TGTGCCAGCTCCCGGAGTGGCGGGAGCGCGGATGAGCAGTTCTTC. Translating gives CASSRSGGSADEQFF.

The chain combines TRBV7-9 with TRBJ2-2; TRBD1 agrees at 9 bases. Per germline, CDR1 SEHNR and CDR2 FQNEAQ (reference sequence). CDR3 length: 15 residues. V lost 5 bases and J lost 5; bases outside the gene matches: 6. The CDR3 DNA is TGTGCCAGCAGCCGTACAGGGGGCAGGACCGGGGAGCTGTTTTTT. It specifies CASSRTGGRTGELFF.

The CDR3: CASSNLVLASGEQYF. The DNA of the CDR3 is TGTGCCAGCAGCAACCTAGTCCTAGCGAGTGGAGAGCAGTACTTC. The chain couples TRBV7-9 to TRBJ2-7; TRBD2 might be the D (6 bases). Trimming left V 5 bases short and J 7 bases short, with 21 bases between. Germline assignment: CDR1 SEHNR and CDR2 FQNEAQ (reference sequence). The CDR3 extends over 15 amino acids.

This rearrangement joins TRBV20-1 to TRBJ2-7; 8 bases line up with TRBD2. Trimming at V came to 6 bases and at J to 3 bases, leaving 13 bases not matched to a gene. This CDR3 is built from 15 residues. Germline V CDR1 and CDR2: DFQATT, SNEGSKA (reference sequence). For the CDR3, the DNA is TGCAGTGCCCTCTTAACAGCGGGAGAGATCTACGAGCAGTACTTC. Encoded protein: CSALLTAGEIYEQYF.

This clonotype showed up just a few times. The chain joins TRBV6-5 to TRBJ1-2, with D maybe TRBD1 (6 bases). This CDR3 has 14 residues. Per the germline V gene, CDR1 is MNHEY and CDR2 is SVGAGI. V was pared by 4 bases and J by 5 bases, with 14 bases between. The CDR3 reads CASSLDSRKYGYTF. The CDR3 DNA reads TGTGCCAGCAGTTTGGACAGTCGAAAATATGGCTACACCTTC.

V and J are TRBV7-3 and TRBJ2-3; tentative D call: TRBD2 (7 bases). The length of the CDR3 is 15 residues. Looked up from germline, CDR1 is SGHTA and CDR2 is FQGTGA. V lost 6 bases and J 3 bases, leaving 16 bases between the germline ends. For the CDR3, the DNA is TGTGCCAGCAGTTGGGAGGGGGGATTTACAGATACGCAGTATTTT. This encodes CASSWEGGFTDTQYF. Full variable domain (missing parts from reference TRBV7-3 and TRBJ2-3): GAGVSQTPSNKVTEKGKYVELRCDPISGHTALYWYRQSLGQGPEFLIYFQGTGAADDSGLPNDRFFAVRPEGSVSTLKIQRTERGDSAVYLCASSWEGGFTDTQYFGPGTRLTVL.

V usage is TRBV19 and J usage is TRBJ1-1, with 7 bases aligning to TRBD1. Trimming cost V 5 bases and J 4 bases; bases outside gene matches: 10. Germline CDR1 and CDR2: LNHDA and SQIVND (reference sequence). This CDR3 comprises 15 residues. The CDR3, as DNA: TGTGCCAGTAGTCTAAGGGAGGGGGCAGGCACTGAAGCTTTCTTT. Its translation is CASSLREGAGTEAFF.

This chain joins TRBV4-2 and TRBJ1-5, with 7 nucleotides matching TRBD1. Looked up from germline, CDR1 is LGHNA and CDR2 is YNFKEQ. The CDR3 loop spans 15 amino acids. The V segment lost 5 bases and the J segment 4 bases; nucleotides outside the gene matches: 8. The CDR3 is CASSSTPGQNQPQHF. The CDR3 DNA reads as TGTGCCAGCAGCTCGACTCCGGGACAGAATCAGCCCCAGCATTTT.

In its sample, this clonotype was seen a few times. The chain employs TRBV7-3 and TRBJ2-1, with 8 bases matching TRBD1. CDR1 and CDR2 (germline): SGHTA, FQGTGA. The CDR3 covers 15 residues. Unmatched junction bases numbered 11, after V lost 5 bases and J lost 8 bases. The CDR3 loop is CASSQDRVGFDEQFF. The DNA of the CDR3 is TGTGCCAGCAGCCAGGACAGGGTTGGCTTCGATGAGCAGTTCTTC.

This clonotype was observed at least ten times. The V and J genes are TRBV4-3 and TRBJ1-1; 7 bases map to TRBD1. V lost 4 bases to trimming and J lost 1 base; unmatched junction nucleotides: 6. The CDR3 is made up of 15 amino acids. Per germline, CDR1 LGHNA and CDR2 YSLEER. The DNA for the CDR3 is TGCGCCAGCAGCCCCTGGACAGGCGGGAACACTGAAGCTTTCTTT. Its protein product is CASSPWTGGNTEAFF.

This clonotype was detected a few times. The V call is TRBV5-1, the J call TRBJ1-6; no reliable D call. With 0 bases removed from V and 7 bases from J, the gap between germline ends came to 5 bases. Per the germline V gene, CDR1 is SGHRS and CDR2 is YFSETQ. The CDR3 contains 13 residues. The CDR3 sequence is CASSLALNSPLHF. The CDR3 DNA sequence: TGCGCCAGCAGCTTGGCCCTAAATTCACCCCTCCACTTT.

This rearrangement joins TRBV27 to TRBJ1-4; possibly TRBD1 for D (6 bases). The CDR3 runs to 17 residues. The germline CDR1 and CDR2 sequences are MNHEY and SMNVEV (reference sequence). Deletions cut 5 bases from V and 4 bases from J, with 20 bases between. CDR3 nucleotides: TGTGCCAGCAGTACCGGGACATCGGTCGCCCATAATGAAAAACTGTTTTTT. Translating it yields CASSTGTSVAHNEKLFF.

This clonotype has only a few counts. This CDR3 is CASSPGTKEGETQYF. In nucleotides, the CDR3 is TGTGCCAGCAGCCCTGGGACTAAAGAGGGGGAGACCCAGTACTTC. This chain uses TRBV9 with TRBJ2-5; 7 bases align to TRBD2. CDR3 length: 15 residues. With V trimmed by 4 bases and J by 5 bases, 11 bases remained unmatched. Germline lookup yields CDR1 SGDLS and CDR2 YYNGEE.

This chain uses TRBV4-3 with TRBJ2-7, with 12 positions matching TRBD2. The length of the CDR3 is 15 residues. CDR1 LGHNA and CDR2 YSLEER come from the germline V gene. With 4 bases clipped from V and 7 bases from J, the junction kept 8 bases outside the gene matches. The CDR3, as DNA: TGCGCCAGCAGCCTGGAGGCTAGCGGGAGGGGTGAGCAGTACTTC. This encodes CASSLEASGRGEQYF.

This clonotype has ten or more counts. This chain links TRBV18 with TRBJ2-7; 10 bases agree with TRBD2. Germline lookup yields CDR1 KGHSH and CDR2 LQKENI. The CDR3 loop spans 18 amino acids. The trim removed 2 bases at V and 1 base at J, leaving 11 bases unmatched. The CDR3 DNA is TGTGCCAGCTCACCAGATGAGCTAGCGGGAGTCCCTTCCTACGAGCAGTACTTC. Protein product: CASSPDELAGVPSYEQYF.

V and J are TRBV4-3 and TRBJ2-1; possibly TRBD1 for D (5 bases). The germline V gene encodes CDR1 LGHNA and CDR2 YSLEER. Trimming removed 2 bases from V and 3 bases from J, with 14 bases in between. This CDR3 spans 16 amino acids. CDR3 DNA: TGCGCCAGCAGCCAAAAGTTCGACAGTTTCTACAATGAGCAGTTCTTC. Residues: CASSQKFDSFYNEQFF.